This TCR beta chain stems from a study of blood T cell repertoires in COVID-19. Study details: Samples representing acute and convalescent COVID-19 were sourced from the United States, Italy and Spain.

Germline values: CDR1 SGHDN, CDR2 FVKESK. The J segment lost 9 bases and the V segment lost 0 bases, leaving 14 bases of the junction unmatched. CDR3 size: 18 residues. Per the original methods: Scientists estimated how many nucleated cells there were by amplifying reference gene primers. The table came from immunoSEQ multiplex PCR; TCRdb's copy has only in-frame clones and leaves some out. V and J calls and clone size are given by that table; D and trimming were obtained from the DNA. The sample includes 150,000 to 200,000 clones, 65% to 85% of them seen just once. The sequence was obtained from a human donor with acute or convalescent COVID-19. The donor label of this sample is uncertain. The material sequenced was peripheral blood. The chain uses TRBV14 and TRBJ2-2; the match to TRBD1 covers 9 bases. This CDR3 is CASSQDRGTGPLYRELFF. Here the CDR3 DNA reads TGTGCCAGCAGCCAAGATCGAGGGACAGGGCCCCTATACCGGGAGCTGTTTTTT.